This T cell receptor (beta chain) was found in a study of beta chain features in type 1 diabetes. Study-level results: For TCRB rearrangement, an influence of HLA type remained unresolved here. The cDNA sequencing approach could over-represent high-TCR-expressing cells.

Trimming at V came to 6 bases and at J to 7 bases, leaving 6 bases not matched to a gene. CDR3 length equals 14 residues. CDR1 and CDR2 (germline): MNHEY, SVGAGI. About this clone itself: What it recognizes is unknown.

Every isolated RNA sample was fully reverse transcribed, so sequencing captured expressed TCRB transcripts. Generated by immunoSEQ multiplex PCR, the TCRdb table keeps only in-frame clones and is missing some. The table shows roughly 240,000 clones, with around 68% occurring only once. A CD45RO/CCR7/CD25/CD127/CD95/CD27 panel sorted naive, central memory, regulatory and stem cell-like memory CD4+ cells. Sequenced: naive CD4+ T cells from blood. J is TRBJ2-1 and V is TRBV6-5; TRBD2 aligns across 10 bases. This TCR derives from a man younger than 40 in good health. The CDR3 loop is CASRWLAGVNEQFF. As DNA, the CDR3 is TGTGCCAGCAGGTGGCTAGCGGGAGTTAATGAGCAGTTCTTC.